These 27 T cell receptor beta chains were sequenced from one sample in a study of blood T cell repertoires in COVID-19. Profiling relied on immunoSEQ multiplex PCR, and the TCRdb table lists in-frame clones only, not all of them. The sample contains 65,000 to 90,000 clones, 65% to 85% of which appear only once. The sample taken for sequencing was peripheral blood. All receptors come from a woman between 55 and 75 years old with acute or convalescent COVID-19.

The CDR3 protein is CASSLANSLYEQYF. The CDR3 coding sequence is TGTGCCAGCAGCTTGGCAAACAGCCTCTACGAGCAGTACTTC. The V and J genes are TRBV5-6 and TRBJ2-7; D gene ambiguous. The CDR3 loop spans 14 amino acids. Germline CDR1 and CDR2: SGHDT and YYEEEE. The V and J ends lost 0 bases and 3 bases respectively, with 10 bases between them.

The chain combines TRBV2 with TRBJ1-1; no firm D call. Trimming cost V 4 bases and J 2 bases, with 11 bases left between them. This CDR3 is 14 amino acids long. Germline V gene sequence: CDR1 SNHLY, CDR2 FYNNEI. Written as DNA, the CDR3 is TGTGCCAGCAGTGTAATGGCGGGTAACACTGAAGCTTTCTTT. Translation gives CASSVMAGNTEAFF. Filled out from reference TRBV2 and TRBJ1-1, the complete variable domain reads EPEVTQTPSHQVTQMGQEVILRCVPISNHLYFYWYRQILGQKVEFLVSFYNNEISEKSEIFDDQFSVERPDGSNFTLKIRSTKLEDSAMYFCASSVMAGNTEAFFGQGTRLTVV.

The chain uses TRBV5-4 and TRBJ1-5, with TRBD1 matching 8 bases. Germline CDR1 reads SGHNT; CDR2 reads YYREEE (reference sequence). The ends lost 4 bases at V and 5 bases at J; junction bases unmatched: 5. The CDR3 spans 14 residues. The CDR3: CASSLQGAHQPQHF. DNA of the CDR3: TGTGCCAGCAGCCTTCAGGGGGCCCATCAGCCCCAGCATTTT.

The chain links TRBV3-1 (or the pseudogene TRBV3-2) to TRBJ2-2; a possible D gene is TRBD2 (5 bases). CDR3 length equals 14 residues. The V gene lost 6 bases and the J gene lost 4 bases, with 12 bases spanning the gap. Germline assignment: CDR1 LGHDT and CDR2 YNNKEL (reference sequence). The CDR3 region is CASRRVLGTGELFF. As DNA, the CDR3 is TGTGCCAGCAGGCGGGTATTGGGCACCGGGGAGCTGTTTTTT.

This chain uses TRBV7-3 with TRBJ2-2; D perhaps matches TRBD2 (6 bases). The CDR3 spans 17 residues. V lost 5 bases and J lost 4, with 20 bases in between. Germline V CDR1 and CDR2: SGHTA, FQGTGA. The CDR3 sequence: CASSPHAPTAGTGELFF. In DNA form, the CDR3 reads TGTGCCAGCAGCCCCCATGCTCCTACAGCGGGCACCGGGGAGCTGTTTTTT. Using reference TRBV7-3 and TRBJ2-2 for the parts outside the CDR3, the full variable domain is GAGVSQTPSNKVTEKGKYVELRCDPISGHTALYWYRQSLGQGPEFLIYFQGTGAADDSGLPNDRFFAVRPEGSVSTLKIQRTERGDSAVYLCASSPHAPTAGTGELFFGEGSRLTVL.

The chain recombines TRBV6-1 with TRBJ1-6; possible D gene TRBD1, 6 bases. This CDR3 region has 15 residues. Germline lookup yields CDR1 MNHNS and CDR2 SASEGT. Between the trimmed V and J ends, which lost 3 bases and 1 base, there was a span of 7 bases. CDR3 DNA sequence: TGTGCCAGCAGTGACAGGGGATCCTATAATTCACCCCTCCACTTT. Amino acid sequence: CASSDRGSYNSPLHF.

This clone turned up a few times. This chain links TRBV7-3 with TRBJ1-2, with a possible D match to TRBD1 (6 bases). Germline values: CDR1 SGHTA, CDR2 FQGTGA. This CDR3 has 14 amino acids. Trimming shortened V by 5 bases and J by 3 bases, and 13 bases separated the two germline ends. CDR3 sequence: CASSTGYGDYGYTF. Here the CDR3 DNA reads TGTGCCAGCAGCACAGGGTATGGGGACTATGGCTACACCTTC.

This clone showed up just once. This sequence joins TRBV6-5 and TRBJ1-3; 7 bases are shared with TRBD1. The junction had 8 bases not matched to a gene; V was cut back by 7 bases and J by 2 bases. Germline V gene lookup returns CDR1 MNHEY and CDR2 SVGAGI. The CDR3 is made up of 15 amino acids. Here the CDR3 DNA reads TGTGCCAGCACCTGGACAGGAGAGGCTGGAAACACCATATATTTT. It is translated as CASTWTGEAGNTIYF.

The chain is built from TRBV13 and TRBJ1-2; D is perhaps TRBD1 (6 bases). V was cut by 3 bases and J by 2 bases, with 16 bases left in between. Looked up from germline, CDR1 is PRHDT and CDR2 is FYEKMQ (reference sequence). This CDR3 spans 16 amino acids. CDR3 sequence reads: CASSLRTGFSNYGYTF. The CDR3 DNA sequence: TGTGCCAGCAGCTTGAGAACAGGGTTTTCGAACTATGGCTACACCTTC.

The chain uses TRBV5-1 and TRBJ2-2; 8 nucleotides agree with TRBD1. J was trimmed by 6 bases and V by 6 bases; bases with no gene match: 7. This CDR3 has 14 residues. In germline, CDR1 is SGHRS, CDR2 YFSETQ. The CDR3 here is CASTGQGRAGELFF. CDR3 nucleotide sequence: TGCGCCAGCACTGGACAGGGTAGGGCCGGGGAGCTGTTTTTT.

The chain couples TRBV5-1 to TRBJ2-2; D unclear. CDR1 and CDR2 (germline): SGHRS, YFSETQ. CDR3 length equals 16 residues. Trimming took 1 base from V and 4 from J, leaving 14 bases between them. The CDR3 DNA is TGCGCCAGCAGCTTGACCACACCTAGAGGCACCGGGGAGCTGTTTTTT. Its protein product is CASSLTTPRGTGELFF.

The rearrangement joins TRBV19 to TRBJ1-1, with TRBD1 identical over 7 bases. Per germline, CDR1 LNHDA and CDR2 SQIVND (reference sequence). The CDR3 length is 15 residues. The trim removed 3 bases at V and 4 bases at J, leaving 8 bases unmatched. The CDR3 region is CASSIPGQSTTEAFF. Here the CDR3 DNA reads TGTGCCAGTAGTATTCCGGGACAGTCTACCACTGAAGCTTTCTTT.

The CDR3 region has the DNA TGTGCCAGCAGCCTGGGAGTCGGAACGAATGAGCAGTTCTTC. It translates to CASSLGVGTNEQFF. This chain links TRBV7-3 with TRBJ2-1; D possibly corresponds to TRBD2 (5 bases). Trimming pared 5 bases from V and 7 bases from J, leaving 15 bases between. Germline CDR1 reads SGHTA; CDR2 reads FQGTGA. This CDR3 is built from 14 residues.

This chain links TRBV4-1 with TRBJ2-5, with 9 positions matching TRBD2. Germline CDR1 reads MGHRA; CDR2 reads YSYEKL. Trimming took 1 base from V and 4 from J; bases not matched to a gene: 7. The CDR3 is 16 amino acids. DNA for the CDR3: TGCGCCAGCAGCCAAGTGCGGGAGGGCGTTACAGAGACCCAGTACTTC. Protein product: CASSQVREGVTETQYF.

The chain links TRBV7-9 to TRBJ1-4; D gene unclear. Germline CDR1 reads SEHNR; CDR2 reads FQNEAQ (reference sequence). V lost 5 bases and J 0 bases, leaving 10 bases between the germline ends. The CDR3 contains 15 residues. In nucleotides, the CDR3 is TGTGCCAGCAGCCCCCACAAAACAACTAATGAAAAACTGTTTTTT. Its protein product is CASSPHKTTNEKLFF.

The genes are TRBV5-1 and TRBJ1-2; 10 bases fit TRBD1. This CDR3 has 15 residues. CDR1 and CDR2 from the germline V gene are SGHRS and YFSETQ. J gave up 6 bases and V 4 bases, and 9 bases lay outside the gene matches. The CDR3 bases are TGCGCCAGCAGCATCATGGACAGGGGGTCTCATGGCTACACCTTC. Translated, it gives CASSIMDRGSHGYTF.

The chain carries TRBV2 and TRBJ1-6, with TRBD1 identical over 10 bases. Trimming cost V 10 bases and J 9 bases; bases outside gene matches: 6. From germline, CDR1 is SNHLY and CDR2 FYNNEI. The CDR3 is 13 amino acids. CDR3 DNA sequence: TGTGCCACAACCGGGACAGGGGTTTCACCCCTCCACTTT. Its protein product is CATTGTGVSPLHF.

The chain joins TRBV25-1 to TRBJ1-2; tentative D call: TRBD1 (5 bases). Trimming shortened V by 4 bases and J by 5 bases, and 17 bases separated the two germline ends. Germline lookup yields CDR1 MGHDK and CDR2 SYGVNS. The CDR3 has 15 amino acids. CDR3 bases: TGTGCCAGCAGTGCCACAGGAAATCCGAAATATGGCTACACCTTC. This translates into CASSATGNPKYGYTF.

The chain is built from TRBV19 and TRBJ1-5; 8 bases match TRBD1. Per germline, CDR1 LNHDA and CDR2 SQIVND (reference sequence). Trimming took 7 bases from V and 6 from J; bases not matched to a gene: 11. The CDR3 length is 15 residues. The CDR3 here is CASTYGTGGGQPQHF. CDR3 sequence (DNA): TGTGCCAGTACGTATGGAACAGGGGGTGGTCAGCCCCAGCATTTT.

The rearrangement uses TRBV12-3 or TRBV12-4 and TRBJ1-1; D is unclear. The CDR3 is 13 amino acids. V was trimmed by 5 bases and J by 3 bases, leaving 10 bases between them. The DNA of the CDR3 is TGTGCCAGCAGTCCGGGTTTTGACACTGAAGCTTTCTTT. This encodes CASSPGFDTEAFF.

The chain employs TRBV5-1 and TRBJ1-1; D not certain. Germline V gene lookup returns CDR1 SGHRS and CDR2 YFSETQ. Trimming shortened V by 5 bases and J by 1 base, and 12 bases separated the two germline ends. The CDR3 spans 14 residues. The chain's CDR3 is CASRSLFGNTEAFF. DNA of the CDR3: TGCGCCAGCAGATCCCTCTTCGGGAACACTGAAGCTTTCTTT.

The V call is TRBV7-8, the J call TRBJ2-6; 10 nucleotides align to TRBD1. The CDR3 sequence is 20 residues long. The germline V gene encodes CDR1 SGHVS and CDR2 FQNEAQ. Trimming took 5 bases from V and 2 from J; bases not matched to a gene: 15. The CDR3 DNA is TGTGCCAGCAGCACCCGCCGGGACAGGGGAAGGCTTGCTGGGGCCAACGTCCTGACTTTC. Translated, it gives CASSTRRDRGRLAGANVLTF.

As DNA, the CDR3 is TGTGCCAGCAGCGAGGGACAGGGGTTGAACACTGAAGCTTTCTTT. It codes for CASSEGQGLNTEAFF. The chain links TRBV7-9 to TRBJ1-1; 10 bases are a match to TRBD1. In germline, CDR1 is SEHNR, CDR2 FQNEAQ (reference sequence). V dropped 5 bases and J dropped 0; count of bases not matched to a gene: 3. The CDR3 is 15 residues long.

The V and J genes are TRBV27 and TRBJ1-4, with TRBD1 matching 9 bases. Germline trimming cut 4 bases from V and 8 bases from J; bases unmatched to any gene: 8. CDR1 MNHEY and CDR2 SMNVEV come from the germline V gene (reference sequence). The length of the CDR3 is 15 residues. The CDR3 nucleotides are TGTGCCAGCAGTTCCTTAGGGACAGGGAAAGAAAAACTGTTTTTT. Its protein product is CASSSLGTGKEKLFF.

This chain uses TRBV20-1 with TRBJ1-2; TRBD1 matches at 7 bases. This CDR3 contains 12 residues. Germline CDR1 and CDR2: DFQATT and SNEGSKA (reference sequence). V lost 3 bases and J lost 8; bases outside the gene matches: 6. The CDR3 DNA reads TGCAGTGCTAGTCAGGGGGTGGGCGGCTACACCTTC. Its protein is CSASQGVGGYTF.

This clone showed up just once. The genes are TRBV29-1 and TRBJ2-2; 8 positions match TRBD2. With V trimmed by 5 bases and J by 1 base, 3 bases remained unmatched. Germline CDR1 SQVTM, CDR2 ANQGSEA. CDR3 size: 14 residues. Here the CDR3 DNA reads TGCAGCGTTCGGGCGGGAGGGAACACCGGGGAGCTGTTTTTT. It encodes CSVRAGGNTGELFF.

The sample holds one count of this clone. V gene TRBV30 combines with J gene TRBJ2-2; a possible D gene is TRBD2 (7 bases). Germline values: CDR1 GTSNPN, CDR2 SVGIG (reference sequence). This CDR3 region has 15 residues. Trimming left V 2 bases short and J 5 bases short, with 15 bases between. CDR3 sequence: CAWSPGGARTGELFF. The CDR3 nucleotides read TGTGCCTGGAGTCCGGGGGGCGCCAGAACCGGGGAGCTGTTTTTT.